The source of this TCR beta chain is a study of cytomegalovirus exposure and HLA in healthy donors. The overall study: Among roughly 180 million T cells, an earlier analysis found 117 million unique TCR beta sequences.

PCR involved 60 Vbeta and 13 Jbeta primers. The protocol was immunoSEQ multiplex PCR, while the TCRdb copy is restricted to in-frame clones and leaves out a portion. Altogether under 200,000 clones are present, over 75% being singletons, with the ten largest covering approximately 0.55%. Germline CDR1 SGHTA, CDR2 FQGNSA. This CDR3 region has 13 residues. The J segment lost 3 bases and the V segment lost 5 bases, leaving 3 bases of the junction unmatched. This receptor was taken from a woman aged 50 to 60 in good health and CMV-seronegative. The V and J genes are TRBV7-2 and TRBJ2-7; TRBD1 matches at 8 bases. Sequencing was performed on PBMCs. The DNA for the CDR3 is TGTGCCAGCAGCCGGACAGGGCTCTACGAGCAGTACTTC. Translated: CASSRTGLYEQYF.